These T cell receptor beta chains were read from a single sample in a study of identifying expanded T cells in peripheral blood. Profiled with immunoSEQ multiplex PCR; TCRdb holds only in-frame clones, not every one. The sample carries 100,000 to 150,000 clones, approximately 86% recorded once. The specimen sequenced was blood. These receptors came from a person aged 18 to 75 in good health. Both conserved end residues are part of each CDR3.

v_call: TRBV4-1
j_call: TRBJ2-2
cdr3_aa: CASTLAWGNTGELFF

v_call: TRBV7-3
j_call: TRBJ2-3
cdr3_aa: CASSLVSAPDTQYF

v_call: TRBV30
j_call: TRBJ1-2
cdr3_aa: CAWGVGGRYGYTF

v_call: TRBV12-5
j_call: TRBJ2-5
cdr3_aa: CASGLGQGQETQYF

v_call: TRBV19
j_call: TRBJ2-7
cdr3_aa: CASSITGTASYEQYF

v_call: TRBV28
j_call: TRBJ2-1
cdr3_aa: CASSLQQDEQFF

v_call: TRBV5-1
j_call: TRBJ1-1
cdr3_aa: CASSSSPTGMNTEAFF

v_call: TRBV19
j_call: TRBJ2-3
cdr3_aa: CASSTGLETQYF

v_call: TRBV10-3
j_call: TRBJ1-1
cdr3_aa: CAISEDGKGTEAFF

v_call: TRBV6-5
j_call: TRBJ2-5
cdr3_aa: CASSLGRVRETQYF

v_call: TRBV29-1
j_call: TRBJ2-3
cdr3_aa: CSLKPDRTDTQYF

v_call: TRBV5-4
j_call: TRBJ2-5
cdr3_aa: CASSSQRSLGAKETQYF

v_call: TRBV5-6
j_call: TRBJ2-3
cdr3_aa: CASSLTSVSQYF

v_call: TRBV6-1
j_call: TRBJ1-2
cdr3_aa: CASSLAGQDSGYTF

v_call: TRBV27
j_call: TRBJ1-3
cdr3_aa: CASGIGNTIYF

v_call: TRBV19
j_call: TRBJ1-1
cdr3_aa: CATKLGGTEAFF

v_call: TRBV10-1
j_call: TRBJ2-1
cdr3_aa: CASSFSGSYNEQFF

v_call: TRBV19
j_call: TRBJ1-2
cdr3_aa: CASSISVNPYGYTF

v_call: TRBV30
j_call: TRBJ2-5
cdr3_aa: CAWTPGDQETQYF

v_call: TRBV30
j_call: TRBJ1-1
cdr3_aa: CAWRADRGSTEAFF

v_call: TRBV7-2
j_call: TRBJ1-1
cdr3_aa: CASSYWDSATTEAFF

v_call: TRBV10-3
j_call: TRBJ1-1
cdr3_aa: CAISERGGDTEAFF

v_call: TRBV19
j_call: TRBJ2-2
cdr3_aa: CASSPVRSPNTGELFF

v_call: TRBV5-1
j_call: TRBJ2-3
cdr3_aa: CASSLIAGGRTDTQYF

v_call: TRBV5-4
j_call: TRBJ2-7
cdr3_aa: CASSLGTGGTYEQYF

v_call: TRBV4-2
j_call: TRBJ2-1
cdr3_aa: CASSQELRGGPHEQFF

v_call: TRBV5-1
j_call: TRBJ2-6
cdr3_aa: CASSLDRAPGYNVLTF

v_call: TRBV7-2
j_call: TRBJ2-3
cdr3_aa: CASSFGGSSTDTQYF

v_call: TRBV27
j_call: TRBJ1-5
cdr3_aa: CASSSQTGLNQPQHF

v_call: TRBV7-9
j_call: TRBJ1-1
cdr3_aa: CASSKQENTEAFF

v_call: TRBV7-2
j_call: TRBJ2-5
cdr3_aa: CASSFTSGGRGETQYF

v_call: TRBV28
j_call: TRBJ2-2
cdr3_aa: CAIKSGGNTGELFF

v_call: TRBV5-3
j_call: TRBJ1-2
cdr3_aa: CARSDPDRGDYGYTF

v_call: TRBV7-2
j_call: TRBJ2-3
cdr3_aa: CASSGDPLDTQYF

v_call: TRBV10-2
j_call: TRBJ1-3
cdr3_aa: CASGGFRSGNTIYF

v_call: TRBV4-1
j_call: TRBJ2-7
cdr3_aa: CASSQGPQTSLNPYEQYF

v_call: TRBV7-9
j_call: TRBJ2-2
cdr3_aa: CASSLGTSWTGELFF

v_call: TRBV4-1
j_call: TRBJ2-5
cdr3_aa: CASSQAQGETQYF

v_call: TRBV9
j_call: TRBJ2-3
cdr3_aa: CASSVDRVGTDTQYF

v_call: TRBV5-6
j_call: TRBJ1-1
cdr3_aa: CASSPQLGANTEAFF

v_call: TRBV6-1
j_call: TRBJ2-3
cdr3_aa: CASSESVAGGLLLDTQYF

v_call: TRBV7-2
j_call: TRBJ2-5
cdr3_aa: CASSFLGQVETQYF

v_call: TRBV27
j_call: TRBJ2-3
cdr3_aa: CASRSGSILGGTDTQYF

v_call: TRBV2
j_call: TRBJ1-1
cdr3_aa: CASVHGNTEAFF

v_call: TRBV5-1
j_call: TRBJ1-1
cdr3_aa: CASSLTGTEAFF

v_call: TRBV5-1
j_call: TRBJ2-1
cdr3_aa: CHSCETGFPDDEQFF

v_call: TRBV5-1
j_call: TRBJ1-1
cdr3_aa: CASSQGTTEAFF

v_call: TRBV9
j_call: TRBJ2-5
cdr3_aa: CASSGGMLAGWGQETQYF

v_call: TRBV28
j_call: TRBJ1-5
cdr3_aa: CASSHRQPQHF

v_call: TRBV4-2
j_call: TRBJ1-1
cdr3_aa: CASSLESGGTEAFF

v_call: TRBV18
j_call: TRBJ1-2
cdr3_aa: CASSPYEREGGYTF

v_call: TRBV27
j_call: TRBJ2-2
cdr3_aa: CASAYEAPPGELFF

v_call: TRBV18
j_call: TRBJ1-4
cdr3_aa: CASSSRQGNEKLFF

v_call: TRBV18
j_call: TRBJ2-1
cdr3_aa: CASSPLPSGGEADEQFF

v_call: TRBV18
j_call: TRBJ2-7
cdr3_aa: CASSPGAGEPYEQYF

v_call: TRBV27
j_call: TRBJ2-7
cdr3_aa: CASSLMGSYEQYF

v_call: TRBV10-3
j_call: TRBJ2-5
cdr3_aa: CAISDSGSQETQYF

v_call: TRBV6-5
j_call: TRBJ2-7
cdr3_aa: CASSSGPRGSYEQYF

v_call: TRBV5-1
j_call: TRBJ2-1
cdr3_aa: CASRGGTGRAAYNEQFF